This T cell receptor (beta chain) emerged from a study of tumor and adjacent non-tumor tissue in lung cancer. The V gene's germline CDR1 is MNHNS and CDR2 SASEGT. The CDR3 is 13 residues long. V was pared by 6 bases and J by 5 bases, with 10 bases between. The study, taken as a whole, reports: Top 100 clones took a larger repertoire share in normal lung. Tumor TCR diversity, when higher, was linked to shorter survival. Tumor tissue had significantly higher TCR diversity than normal lung.

Comment on this clonotype: Antigen unknown. A much larger clone is a single base away; this may be a read error.

The library came from three nested PCR rounds adapted from ARM-PCR protocols. TCRdb re-analysed the multiplex PCR reads in MiXCR, keeping a single row per CDR3 protein. The top ten hold less than 40% of the sample, which has around 57,000 distinct CDR3 sequences, around two thirds seen once. No cell sorting was done before RNA was extracted from the tissue. This non-tumor lung sample came from over 3 cm beyond the tumor edge. Donors were chemotherapy-naive, newly diagnosed lung cancer surgical patients in China, August–late 2014. The chain has TRBV6-1 and TRBJ2-2, with D tentatively TRBD1 (5 bases). The TCR was taken from a man in his 70s with non-small cell lung cancer. The sample was distant non-tumor lung tissue. The CDR3 loop reads CASSRKGTGELFF. CDR3 bases: TGTGCCAGCAGCCGAAAGGGGACCGGGGAGCTGTTTTTT.